This record concerns one TCR beta chain sequence. As processed by the authors: Nucleated cell number was recorded as an estimate derived from reference gene primer amplification. The assay was immunoSEQ multiplex PCR, and TCRdb's table has in-frame clones only and misses some. The DNA was the basis for D and trimming; V, J and clone size are from that table. The sample records under 75,000 clones, roughly 84% being singletons. This entry comes from a study of blood T cell repertoires in COVID-19. Study at large: PBMCs, B-cell-depleted T cells, or T cells provided the cDNA or gDNA that made up the material.

This CDR3 comprises 13 residues. Germline V lookup: CDR1 SGHTA, CDR2 FQGNSA. Unmatched junction bases numbered 9, after V lost 1 base and J lost 12 bases. This chain links TRBV7-2 with TRBJ2-7; 7 bases map to TRBD2. Sample: peripheral blood. The receptor was isolated from a young woman with acute or convalescent COVID-19. The CDR3: CASSLEVVREVYF. CDR3 DNA: TGTGCCAGCAGCTTAGAAGTCGTACGGGAGGTGTACTTC.